The 20 T cell receptor beta chains below were found in one sample sequenced in a study of T cell repertoires in ileal Crohn's disease. Time point meaning: proximal margin of the surgical specimen (macroscopically non-inflamed). TCRdb keeps only in-frame clones here, not all; method: immunoSEQ multiplex PCR. In the table there are roughly 3,000 clones, roughly three quarters of which are singletons. The sample consisted of ileal tissue. The receptors here all came from an adult with Crohn's disease.

Sample share makes this clone medium-sized (0.01 to 0.1%). The V and J genes are TRBV14 and TRBJ2-7, with no clear D. In germline, CDR1 is SGHDN, CDR2 FVKESK. The CDR3 is 15 amino acids. V dropped 3 bases and J dropped 0 bases, with 12 bases sitting between them. The CDR3 DNA follows: TGTGCCAGCAGCCAGGAAAGGAAGAGCTCCTACGAGCAGTACTTC. Its translation is CASSQERKSSYEQYF.

The chain has TRBV27 and TRBJ2-2; 10 bases agree with TRBD2. The CDR3 consists of 16 residues. CDR1 MNHEY and CDR2 SMNVEV come from the germline V gene (reference sequence). The junction had 5 bases not matched to a gene; V was cut back by 3 bases and J by 4 bases. CDR3 in DNA: TGTGCCAGCAGTTTGAGGACTAGCGGTCTCACCGGGGAGCTGTTTTTT. The encoded protein is CASSLRTSGLTGELFF.

The chain carries TRBV2 and TRBJ1-1, with D unresolved. Germline CDR1 reads SNHLY; CDR2 reads FYNNEI. CDR3 length: 13 amino acids. The V end lost 7 bases, the J end lost 4 bases, and 13 bases lay between the germline ends. The CDR3 loop reads CASNSDRSTEAFF. The CDR3 region has the DNA TGTGCCAGCAACAGCGACCGAAGCACTGAAGCTTTCTTT.

The genes are TRBV7-6 and TRBJ1-2, with D unresolved. The CDR3 covers 13 residues. Germline lookup yields CDR1 SGHVS and CDR2 FNYEAQ. V lost 2 bases and J 7 bases, leaving 11 bases between the germline ends. CDR3 sequence (DNA): TGTGCCAGCAGCTTAAGCGGGGTATCTGGCTACACCTTC. Translation: CASSLSGVSGYTF.

The genes are TRBV29-1 and TRBJ1-4; tentatively, D is TRBD1 (5 bases). CDR3 length: 16 amino acids. Germline V gene lookup returns CDR1 SQVTM and CDR2 ANQGSEA. Trimming took off 4 bases at V and 4 bases at J, with 19 bases between the two ends. The CDR3 nucleotides are TGCAGCGTTGTGTTCGACAGATCTTACAATAATGAAAAACTGTTTTTT. Its translation: CSVVFDRSYNNEKLFF.

The chain links TRBV30 to TRBJ1-2; weak D call: TRBD1 (6 bases). The CDR3 runs 15 residues. Looked up from germline, CDR1 is GTSNPN and CDR2 is SVGIG (reference sequence). V was pared by 0 bases and J by 5 bases, with 16 bases between. The CDR3 spells CAWSVGSGDLYGYTF. The CDR3 DNA follows: TGTGCCTGGAGTGTGGGGTCAGGGGATCTGTATGGCTACACCTTC.

The chain employs TRBV6-5 and TRBJ1-1; possibly TRBD1 for D (5 bases). This CDR3 spans 14 amino acids. The V end was cut by 8 bases, the J end by 1 base, with 14 bases between. The germline V gene encodes CDR1 MNHEY and CDR2 SVGAGI. DNA for the CDR3: TGTGCCAGCTACTCTGGGACGAGGAACACTGAAGCTTTCTTT. This codes for CASYSGTRNTEAFF.

The chain couples TRBV4-2 to TRBJ2-1, with 8 bases matching TRBD1. The V gene's germline CDR1 is LGHNA and CDR2 YNFKEQ. The trim removed 4 bases at V and 8 bases at J, leaving 10 bases unmatched. There are 15 residues in the CDR3. This CDR3 reads CASSPRTGSKDEQFF. CDR3 DNA sequence: TGTGCCAGCAGCCCAAGGACAGGGTCTAAGGATGAGCAGTTCTTC.

As concerns this clone: Without the conserved terminal phenylalanine or tryptophan, this CDR3 likely stems from a read error. No DNA is shown, since the ends of the CDR3 on it are uncertain; the CDR3 is the one TCRdb lists. The V and J genes are TRBV21-1 and TRBJ1-2. TRBV21-1 is shown as a pseudogene. The CDR3 totals 11 residues, both ends included. CDR3 sequence reads: CASSKALGDSG.

The chain links TRBV5-6 to TRBJ2-2; maybe TRBD2 (5 bases). The V end lost 3 bases, the J end lost 7 bases, and 22 bases lay between the germline ends. CDR1 and CDR2 from the germline V gene are SGHDT and YYEEEE. The CDR3 length is 17 residues. The CDR3, as DNA: TGTGCCAGCAGCTCAACGTCTCGGCGGGCACAGATCGGGGAGCTGTTTTTT. Its translation is CASSSTSRRAQIGELFF.

The chain carries TRBV4-1 and TRBJ2-7; D is undetermined. V shed 0 bases and J shed 5 bases, with 14 bases lying between them. The CDR3 contains 15 residues. Germline V gene sequence: CDR1 MGHRA, CDR2 YSYEKL. The CDR3 spells CASSQDYRTLDEQYF. DNA of the CDR3: TGCGCCAGCAGCCAAGATTACAGAACCTTGGACGAGCAGTACTTC.

This clone occurred a few times. The chain is built from TRBV7-2 and TRBJ1-3, with TRBD1 matching 7 bases. Germline V gene lookup returns CDR1 SGHTA and CDR2 FQGNSA. This CDR3 region has 15 residues. The trim removed 5 bases at V and 0 bases at J, leaving 4 bases unmatched. For the CDR3, the DNA is TGTGCCAGCAGCGGACGGGACAGCTCTGGAAACACCATATATTTT. It specifies CASSGRDSSGNTIYF.

The chain links TRBV30 to TRBJ2-3; a possible D gene is TRBD2 (6 bases). This CDR3 is 12 amino acids long. Germline CDR1 is GTSNPN and CDR2 is SVGIG (reference sequence). V dropped 2 bases and J dropped 7 bases, with 10 bases sitting between them. The DNA for the CDR3 is TGTGCCTGGAGTAAGACTAGAAATACGCAGTATTTT. This gives the protein CAWSKTRNTQYF.

The chain links TRBV7-8 to TRBJ1-1; D is ambiguous. Trimming pared 5 bases from V and 0 bases from J, leaving 16 bases between. CDR1 is SGHVS and CDR2 is FQNEAQ in the germline V gene. CDR3 length: 16 amino acids. The DNA of the CDR3 is TGTGCCAGCAGCAGAACCATCTCCGACATGAACACTGAAGCTTTCTTT. This translates into CASSRTISDMNTEAFF.

V and J are TRBV6-1 and TRBJ2-1; D is uncertain. Germline V CDR1 and CDR2: MNHNS, SASEGT. Trimming cost V 2 bases and J 5 bases, with 16 bases left between them. The CDR3 length is 16 residues. Here the CDR3 reads CASSELVDFAHNEQFF. The CDR3 nucleotides read TGTGCCAGCAGTGAATTGGTAGACTTCGCCCACAATGAGCAGTTCTTC.

Only a few counts were recorded for this clone. The chain links TRBV30 to TRBJ1-6; D is unresolved. The CDR3 consists of 15 residues. The germline V gene encodes CDR1 GTSNPN and CDR2 SVGIG (reference sequence). The V and J ends lost 7 bases and 6 bases respectively, with 19 bases between them. The CDR3: CALTNTRNGNSPLHF. The CDR3 bases are TGTGCCTTAACCAACACTCGAAACGGTAATTCACCCCTCCACTTT. Full variable domain (rest looked up from reference TRBV30 and TRBJ1-6): SQTIHQWPATLVQPVGSPLSLECTVEGTSNPNLYWYRQAAGRGLQLLFYSVGIGQISSEVPQNLSASRPQDRQFILSSKKLLLSDSGFYLCALTNTRNGNSPLHFGNGTRLTVT.

The chain couples TRBV15 to TRBJ2-7, with 10 bases fitting TRBD1. Trimming cost V 6 bases and J 2 bases; bases outside gene matches: 10. The germline gives CDR1 LNHNV, CDR2 YYDKDF (reference sequence). This CDR3 is built from 16 residues. The CDR3 reads CATRRVDRGLAYEQYF. DNA for the CDR3: TGTGCCACCAGGCGCGTCGACAGGGGGCTAGCCTACGAGCAGTACTTC.

The CDR3 DNA reads TGTGCCAGCAGTTACTCTATCAGGGCATATGGCTACACCTTC. It translates to CASSYSIRAYGYTF. The chain recombines TRBV6-5 with TRBJ1-2, with D possibly TRBD1 on 5 matching bases. Germline V lookup: CDR1 MNHEY, CDR2 SVGAGI. The length of the CDR3 is 14 residues. The germline V and J ends were trimmed by 0 bases and 5 bases, with 10 bases remaining between them.

The chain is built from TRBV7-9 and TRBJ2-7; D gene ambiguous. V was pared by 5 bases and J by 2 bases, with 13 bases between. The CDR3 totals 14 residues. Germline lookup yields CDR1 SEHNR and CDR2 FQNEAQ (reference sequence). DNA for the CDR3: TGTGCCAGCAGCACGGACGAACCCACCTACGAGCAGTACTTC. Translating gives CASSTDEPTYEQYF.

The rearrangement links TRBV9 to TRBJ1-6; D is perhaps TRBD1 (5 bases). The CDR3 is 14 residues long. Germline loops: CDR1 SGDLS, CDR2 YYNGEE. Between the trimmed V and J ends, which lost 0 bases and 7 bases, there was a span of 8 bases. The CDR3 here is CASSVGGTNSPLHF. The CDR3 DNA reads as TGTGCCAGCAGCGTAGGGGGGACGAATTCACCCCTCCACTTT.